Listed below are T cell receptor beta chains from one sample, sequenced in a study of early T cells in non-severe SARS-CoV-2 infection. TCRdb processed the 5' RACE reads anew with MiXCR; each CDR3 protein has one entry. This sample has approximately 71,000 distinct CDR3 sequences, with more than 10% found just once. Sequencing used whole blood. These receptors were obtained from an adult who was a healthcare worker with PCR-confirmed SARS-CoV-2 infection or an uninfected control (not recorded which). CDR3s include the opening cysteine and the closing phenylalanine or tryptophan. The size entry is marked missing in some rows and otherwise reads once, few, many or a size class.

cdr3_aa: CATSEDRGDTEAFF
clone_size: few
cdr3_length: 14
v_call: TRBV24-1

cdr3_aa: CASSGPDDRAGNTIYF
clone_size: .
cdr3_length: 16
v_call: TRBV28

cdr3_aa: CASSYQGDSGNTIYF
clone_size: .
cdr3_length: 15
v_call: TRBV6-6

cdr3_aa: CASSSNGGAKNIQYF
clone_size: .
cdr3_length: 15
v_call: TRBV5-1

cdr3_aa: CASSDGRGRGNTEAFF
clone_size: many
cdr3_length: 16
v_call: TRBV9

cdr3_aa: CASSYPGPEKYEQYF
clone_size: few
cdr3_length: 15
v_call: TRBV6-2/TRBV6-3

cdr3_aa: CASNGGSYNSPLHF
clone_size: few
cdr3_length: 14
v_call: TRBV27

cdr3_aa: CASTMNRDRGTDTF
clone_size: few
cdr3_length: 14
v_call: TRBV7-2

cdr3_aa: CASSLGNGYEQYF
clone_size: many
cdr3_length: 13
v_call: TRBV11-2

cdr3_aa: CASSGRGAGADTQYF
clone_size: .
cdr3_length: 15
v_call: TRBV5-4

cdr3_aa: CASSLGNSAAEAFF
clone_size: .
cdr3_length: 14
v_call: TRBV7-2

cdr3_aa: CASGRGRTNTGELFF
clone_size: .
cdr3_length: 15
v_call: TRBV6-5

cdr3_aa: CASSYSTLKNYGYTF
clone_size: .
cdr3_length: 15
v_call: TRBV6-5

cdr3_aa: CASSPGSSYNEQFF
clone_size: .
cdr3_length: 14
v_call: TRBV12-3/TRBV12-4

cdr3_aa: CASSVGTGVYNEQFF
clone_size: few
cdr3_length: 15
v_call: TRBV5-1

cdr3_aa: CASSVAAGYTDTQYF
clone_size: few
cdr3_length: 15
v_call: TRBV9

cdr3_aa: CASIGLAILGELFF
clone_size: .
cdr3_length: 14
v_call: TRBV7-9

cdr3_aa: CASSGSPGGRGTDTQYF
clone_size: few
cdr3_length: 17
v_call: TRBV7-8

cdr3_aa: CASSIVGSYEQYF
clone_size: .
cdr3_length: 13
v_call: TRBV19

cdr3_aa: CASSQDIAGTLASGYTF
clone_size: many
cdr3_length: 17
v_call: TRBV3-1

cdr3_aa: CASSAQNTGELFF
clone_size: many
cdr3_length: 13
v_call: TRBV12-3/TRBV12-4

cdr3_aa: CASSQTGGAYEQYF
clone_size: .
cdr3_length: 14
v_call: TRBV7-2

cdr3_aa: CATSDPSGGSTNTQYF
clone_size: .
cdr3_length: 16
v_call: TRBV24-1

cdr3_aa: CASLTAREKLFF
clone_size: many
cdr3_length: 12
v_call: TRBV2

cdr3_aa: CASSPPGQGPSYNSPLHF
clone_size: many
cdr3_length: 18
v_call: TRBV6-1

cdr3_aa: CASSYSEWSTDTQYF
clone_size: few
cdr3_length: 15
v_call: TRBV6-5

cdr3_aa: CSAPPANYGYTF
clone_size: few
cdr3_length: 12
v_call: TRBV20-1

cdr3_aa: CASSLVTLGTGELFF
clone_size: few
cdr3_length: 15
v_call: TRBV5-1

cdr3_aa: CASSLWGLAGGKSGDEQFF
clone_size: .
cdr3_length: 19
v_call: TRBV12-3/TRBV12-4

cdr3_aa: CASSTGGGFSPSPLHF
clone_size: few
cdr3_length: 16
v_call: TRBV9

cdr3_aa: CATEADREAFF
clone_size: once
cdr3_length: 11
v_call: TRBV28

cdr3_aa: CASSRAGDSYEQYF
clone_size: .
cdr3_length: 14
v_call: TRBV3-1

cdr3_aa: CASSLDGSNTEAFF
clone_size: .
cdr3_length: 14
v_call: TRBV5-1

cdr3_aa: CASSLAGGPYEQYF
clone_size: many
cdr3_length: 14
v_call: TRBV11-2

cdr3_aa: CASSLRVSGSPLHF
clone_size: few
cdr3_length: 14
v_call: TRBV28

cdr3_aa: CASSSAPGQKNTEAFF
clone_size: many
cdr3_length: 16
v_call: TRBV5-1

cdr3_aa: CASSLISGTDTQYF
clone_size: few
cdr3_length: 14
v_call: TRBV7-3

cdr3_aa: CAGSQLVQTEAFF
clone_size: .
cdr3_length: 13
v_call: TRBV14

cdr3_aa: CSVEGSGGALHF
clone_size: few
cdr3_length: 12
v_call: TRBV29-1

cdr3_aa: CASSFEGFGEQFF
clone_size: many
cdr3_length: 13
v_call: TRBV12-3/TRBV12-4

cdr3_aa: CASSFGTPFSGNTIYF
clone_size: .
cdr3_length: 16
v_call: TRBV12-3/TRBV12-4

cdr3_aa: CASSFRGALGETQYF
clone_size: .
cdr3_length: 15
v_call: TRBV12-3/TRBV12-4

cdr3_aa: CASSLAWAGGPADTQYF
clone_size: few
cdr3_length: 17
v_call: TRBV7-2

cdr3_aa: CASSTNKDSGYTF
clone_size: few
cdr3_length: 13
v_call: TRBV9

cdr3_aa: CASSFSGGSTDTQYF
clone_size: .
cdr3_length: 15
v_call: TRBV12-3/TRBV12-4

cdr3_aa: CASRSFKGGGESAEAFF
clone_size: .
cdr3_length: 17
v_call: TRBV9

cdr3_aa: CASSEDKPNTEAFF
clone_size: .
cdr3_length: 14
v_call: TRBV6-1

cdr3_aa: CASSPLAGDTDTQYF
clone_size: .
cdr3_length: 15
v_call: TRBV12-3/TRBV12-4

cdr3_aa: CASSLMTSGGVDTQYF
clone_size: many
cdr3_length: 16
v_call: TRBV28

cdr3_aa: CSALREETQYF
clone_size: few
cdr3_length: 11
v_call: TRBV20-1

cdr3_aa: CASSPSSGQPKDNF
clone_size: .
cdr3_length: 14
v_call: TRBV7-9

cdr3_aa: CASSLILRTSPQHF
clone_size: .
cdr3_length: 14
v_call: TRBV12-3/TRBV12-4

cdr3_aa: CASSGWGQETQYF
clone_size: many
cdr3_length: 13
v_call: TRBV6-1